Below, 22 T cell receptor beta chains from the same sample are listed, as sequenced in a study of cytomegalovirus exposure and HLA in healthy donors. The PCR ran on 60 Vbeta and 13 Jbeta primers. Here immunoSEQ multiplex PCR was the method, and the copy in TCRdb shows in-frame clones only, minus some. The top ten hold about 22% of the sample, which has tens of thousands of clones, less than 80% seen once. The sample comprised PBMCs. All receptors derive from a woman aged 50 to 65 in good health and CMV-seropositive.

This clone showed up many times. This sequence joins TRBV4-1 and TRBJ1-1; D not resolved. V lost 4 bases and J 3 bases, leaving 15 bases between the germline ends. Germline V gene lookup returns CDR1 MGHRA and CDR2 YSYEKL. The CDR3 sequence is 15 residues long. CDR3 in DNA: TGCGCCAGCAGCCCGAGCCGGGGAAGCGACACTGAAGCTTTCTTT. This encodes CASSPSRGSDTEAFF.

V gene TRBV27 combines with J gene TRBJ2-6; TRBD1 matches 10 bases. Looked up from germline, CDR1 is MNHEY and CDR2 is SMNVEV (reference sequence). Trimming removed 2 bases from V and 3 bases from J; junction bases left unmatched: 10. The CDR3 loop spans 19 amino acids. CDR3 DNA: TGTGCCAGCAGTTTAATCTGGACAGGGGGTGTGGGTGGGGCCAACGTCCTGACTTTC. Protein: CASSLIWTGGVGGANVLTF.

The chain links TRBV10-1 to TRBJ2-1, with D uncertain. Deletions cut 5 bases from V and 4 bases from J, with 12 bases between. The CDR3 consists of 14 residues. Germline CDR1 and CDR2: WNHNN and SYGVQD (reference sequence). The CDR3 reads CASSPQARYNEQFF. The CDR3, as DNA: TGCGCCAGCAGTCCCCAGGCCCGTTACAATGAGCAGTTCTTC.

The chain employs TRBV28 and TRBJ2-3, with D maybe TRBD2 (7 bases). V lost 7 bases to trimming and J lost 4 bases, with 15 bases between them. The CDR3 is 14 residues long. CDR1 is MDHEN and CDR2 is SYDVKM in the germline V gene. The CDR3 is CASKQGGFADTQYF. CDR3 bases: TGTGCCAGCAAACAGGGAGGGTTCGCAGATACGCAGTATTTT.

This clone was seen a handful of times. The CDR3 coding sequence is TGTGCCAGCAGCCATGGACAGGGCAATTCACCCCTCCACTTT. Its protein is CASSHGQGNSPLHF. The rearrangement joins TRBV6-6 to TRBJ1-6; 8 positions agree with TRBD1. Per the germline V gene, CDR1 is MNHNY and CDR2 is SVGAGI (reference sequence). The CDR3 is 14 amino acids. V dropped 6 bases and J dropped 7; count of bases not matched to a gene: 5.

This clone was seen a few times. The CDR3 DNA is TGCGCCAGCAGCCTGATACCGGGACAGGGGAAGGAGCAGTACTTC. It translates to CASSLIPGQGKEQYF. The chain combines TRBV5-1 with TRBJ2-7, with 10 bases fitting TRBD1. The CDR3 covers 15 residues. J was trimmed by 7 bases and V by 4 bases; bases with no gene match: 11. CDR1 and CDR2 (germline): SGHRS, YFSETQ.

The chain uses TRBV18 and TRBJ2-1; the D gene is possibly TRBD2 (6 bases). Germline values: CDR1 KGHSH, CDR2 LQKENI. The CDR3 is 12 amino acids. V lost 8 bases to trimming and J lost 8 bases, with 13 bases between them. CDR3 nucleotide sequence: TGTGCCAGCGGGGCGGGGTCCCATGAGCAGTTCTTC. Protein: CASGAGSHEQFF.

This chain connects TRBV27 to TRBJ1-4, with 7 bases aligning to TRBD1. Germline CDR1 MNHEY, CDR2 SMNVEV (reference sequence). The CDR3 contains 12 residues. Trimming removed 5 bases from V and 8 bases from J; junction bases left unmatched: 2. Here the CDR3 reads CASSKGAEKLFF. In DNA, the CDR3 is TGTGCCAGCAGTAAGGGGGCGGAAAAACTGTTTTTT.

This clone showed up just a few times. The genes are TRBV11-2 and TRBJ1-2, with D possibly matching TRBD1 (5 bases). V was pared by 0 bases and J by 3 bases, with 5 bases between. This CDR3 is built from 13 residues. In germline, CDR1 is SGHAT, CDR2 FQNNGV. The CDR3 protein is CASSLDRDYGYTF. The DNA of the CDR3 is TGTGCCAGCAGCTTAGACAGGGACTATGGCTACACCTTC.

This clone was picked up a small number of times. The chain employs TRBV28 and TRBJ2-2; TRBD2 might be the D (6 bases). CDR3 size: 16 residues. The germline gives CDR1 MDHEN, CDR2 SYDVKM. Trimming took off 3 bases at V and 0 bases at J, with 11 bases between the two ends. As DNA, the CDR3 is TGTGCCAGCAGTTTCCGGACTATCGCGAACACCGGGGAGCTGTTTTTT. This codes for CASSFRTIANTGELFF.

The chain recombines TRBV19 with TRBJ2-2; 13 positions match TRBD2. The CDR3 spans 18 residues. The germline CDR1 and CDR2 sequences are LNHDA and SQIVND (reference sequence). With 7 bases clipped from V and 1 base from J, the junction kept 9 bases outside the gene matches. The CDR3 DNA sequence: TGTGCCAGTATTGGGACTAGCGGGGACTTCGGGAACACCGGGGAGCTGTTTTTT. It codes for CASIGTSGDFGNTGELFF.

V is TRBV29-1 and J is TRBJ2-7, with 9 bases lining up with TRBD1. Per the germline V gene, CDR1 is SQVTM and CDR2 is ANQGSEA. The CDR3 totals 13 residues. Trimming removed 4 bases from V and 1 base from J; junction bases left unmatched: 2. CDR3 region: CSVVGTGSYEQYF. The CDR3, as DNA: TGCAGCGTTGTCGGGACAGGGTCCTACGAGCAGTACTTC.

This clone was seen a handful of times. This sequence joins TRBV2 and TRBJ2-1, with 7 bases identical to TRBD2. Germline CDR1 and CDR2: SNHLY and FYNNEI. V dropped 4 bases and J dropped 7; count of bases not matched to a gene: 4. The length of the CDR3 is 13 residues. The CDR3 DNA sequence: TGTGCCAGCAGTGTTGGAGCGGGAAATGAGCAGTTCTTC. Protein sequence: CASSVGAGNEQFF.

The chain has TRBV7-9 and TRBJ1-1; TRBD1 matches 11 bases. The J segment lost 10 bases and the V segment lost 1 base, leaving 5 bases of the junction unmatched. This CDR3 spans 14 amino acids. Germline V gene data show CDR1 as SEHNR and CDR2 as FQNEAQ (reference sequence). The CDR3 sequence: CASSLGDRGNGAFF. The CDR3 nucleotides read TGTGCCAGCAGCTTAGGGGACAGGGGGAATGGAGCTTTCTTT.

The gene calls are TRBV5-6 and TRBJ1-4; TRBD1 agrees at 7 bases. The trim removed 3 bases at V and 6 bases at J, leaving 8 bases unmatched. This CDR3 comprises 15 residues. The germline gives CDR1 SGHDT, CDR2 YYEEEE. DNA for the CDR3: TGTGCCAGCAGCTCCCGGGACAGTCCCCATGAAAAACTGTTTTTT. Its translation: CASSSRDSPHEKLFF. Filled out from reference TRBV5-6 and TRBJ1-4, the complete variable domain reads DAGVTQSPTHLIKTRGQQVTLRCSPKSGHDTVSWYQQALGQGPQFIFQYYEEEERQRGNFPDRFSGHQFPNYSSELNVNALLLGDSALYLCASSSRDSPHEKLFFGSGTQLSVL.

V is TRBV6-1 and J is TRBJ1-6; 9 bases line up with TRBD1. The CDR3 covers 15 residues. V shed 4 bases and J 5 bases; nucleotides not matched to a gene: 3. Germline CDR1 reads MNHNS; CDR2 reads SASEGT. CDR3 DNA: TGTGCCAGCAGTGGGCGGACAGGGGATAATTCACCCCTCCACTTT. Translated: CASSGRTGDNSPLHF.

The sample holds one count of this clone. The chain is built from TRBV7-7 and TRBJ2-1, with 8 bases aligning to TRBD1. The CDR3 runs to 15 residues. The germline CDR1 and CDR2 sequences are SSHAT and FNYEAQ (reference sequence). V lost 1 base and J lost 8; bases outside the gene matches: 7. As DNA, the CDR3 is TGTGCCAGCAGCTTAGGTTTTTCACAGGGGGATGAGCAGTTCTTC. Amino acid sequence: CASSLGFSQGDEQFF.

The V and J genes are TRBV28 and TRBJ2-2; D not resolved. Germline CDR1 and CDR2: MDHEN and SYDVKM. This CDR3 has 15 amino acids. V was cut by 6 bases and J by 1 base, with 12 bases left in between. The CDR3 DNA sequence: TGTGCCAGCAGATACGCCCACAGGAACACCGGGGAGCTGTTTTTT. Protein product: CASRYAHRNTGELFF.

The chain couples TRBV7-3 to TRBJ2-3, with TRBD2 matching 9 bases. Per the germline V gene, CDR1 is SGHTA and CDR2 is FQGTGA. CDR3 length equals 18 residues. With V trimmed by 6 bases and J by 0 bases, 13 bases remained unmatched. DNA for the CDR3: TGTGCCAGCAGTCGTATAGCGGGGGACCGTACTAGCACAGATACGCAGTATTTT. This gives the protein CASSRIAGDRTSTDTQYF.

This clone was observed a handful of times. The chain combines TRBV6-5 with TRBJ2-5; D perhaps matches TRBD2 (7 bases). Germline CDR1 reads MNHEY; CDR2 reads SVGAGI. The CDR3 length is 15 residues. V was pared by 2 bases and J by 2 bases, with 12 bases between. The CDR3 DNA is TGTGCCAGCAGTTACGGGCGGGGGCCACAAGAGACCCAGTACTTC. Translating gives CASSYGRGPQETQYF.

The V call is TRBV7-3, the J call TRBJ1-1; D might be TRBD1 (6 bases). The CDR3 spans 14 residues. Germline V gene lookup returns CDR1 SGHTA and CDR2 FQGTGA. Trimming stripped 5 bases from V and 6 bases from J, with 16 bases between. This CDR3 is CASSLRGQNSEAFF. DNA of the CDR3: TGTGCCAGCAGCCTCCGAGGACAGAATTCTGAAGCTTTCTTT.

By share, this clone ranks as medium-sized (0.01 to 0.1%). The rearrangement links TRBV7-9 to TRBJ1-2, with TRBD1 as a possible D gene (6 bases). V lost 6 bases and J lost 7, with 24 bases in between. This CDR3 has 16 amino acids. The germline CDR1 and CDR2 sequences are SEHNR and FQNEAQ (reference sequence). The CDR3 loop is CASSLPGTPNIFGYTF. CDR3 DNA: TGTGCCAGCAGTTTACCCGGGACACCCAACATCTTTGGCTACACCTTC.